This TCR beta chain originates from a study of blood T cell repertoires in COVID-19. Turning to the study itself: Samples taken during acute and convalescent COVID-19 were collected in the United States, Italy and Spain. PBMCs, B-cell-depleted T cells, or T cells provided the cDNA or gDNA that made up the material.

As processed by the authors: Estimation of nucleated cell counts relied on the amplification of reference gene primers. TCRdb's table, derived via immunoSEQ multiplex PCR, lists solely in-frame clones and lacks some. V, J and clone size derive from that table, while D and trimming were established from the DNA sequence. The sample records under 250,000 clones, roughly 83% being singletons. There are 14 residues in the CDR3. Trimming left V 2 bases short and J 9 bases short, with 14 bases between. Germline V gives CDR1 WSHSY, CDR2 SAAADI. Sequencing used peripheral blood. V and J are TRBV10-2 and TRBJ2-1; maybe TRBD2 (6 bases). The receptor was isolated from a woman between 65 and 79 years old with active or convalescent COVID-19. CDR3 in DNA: TGCGCCAGCAGTGAGGGCGGGATGGGCAGTGAGCAGTTCTTC. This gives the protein CASSEGGMGSEQFF.